This TCR beta chain was sequenced for a study of shared clonotypes between healthy human individuals. The protocol was immunoSEQ multiplex PCR, while the TCRdb copy is restricted to in-frame clones and leaves out a portion. The sample includes about 1 million clones, around 76% of them seen just once. The table lists this clone with a few counts. The V and J ends lost 3 bases and 1 base respectively, with 10 bases between them. Germline lookup yields CDR1 SQVTM and CDR2 ANQGSEA. The CDR3 has 13 amino acids. The sample comprised memory CD4+ T cells sorted from blood. The subset was: CD45RA-negative fraction. This receptor was identified in a man younger than 30 in good health. V gene TRBV29-1 combines with J gene TRBJ2-7; maybe TRBD1 (6 bases). The CDR3 DNA follows: TGCAGCGTTGATAAGGGGGAATCCTACGAGCAGTACTTC. This encodes CSVDKGESYEQYF.